This TCR beta chain was sequenced in a study of cytomegalovirus exposure and HLA in healthy donors. For this clone: Its antigen is not known.

Primers for the PCR totalled 60 Vbeta and 13 Jbeta. Original data processing: Unique TCR beta chains numbered about 79 million in a later analysis, with around 10 million shared. TCRdb's table, derived via immunoSEQ multiplex PCR, lists solely in-frame clones and lacks some. That table gives V, J and clone size, and the DNA gave D and trimming. The table lists 170,000 or so clones, more than 60% of them singletons. Points from the study as a whole: Association of a missense DCLRE1C variant with TCR beta V- and J-gene trimming was reported in a later analysis.

V gave up 1 base and J gave up 0 bases, with 13 bases separating them. This CDR3 has 17 residues. Germline-derived CDR1 and CDR2 are LGHNA and YSLEER. Material for sequencing was PBMCs. This receptor was obtained from a woman in her twenties or thirties in good health and CMV-seropositive. The chain employs TRBV4-3 and TRBJ2-4; D not resolved. The CDR3 spells CASSQVIQVTAKNIQYF. In nucleotides, the CDR3 is TGCGCCAGCAGCCAAGTGATCCAGGTCACAGCCAAAAACATTCAGTACTTC.